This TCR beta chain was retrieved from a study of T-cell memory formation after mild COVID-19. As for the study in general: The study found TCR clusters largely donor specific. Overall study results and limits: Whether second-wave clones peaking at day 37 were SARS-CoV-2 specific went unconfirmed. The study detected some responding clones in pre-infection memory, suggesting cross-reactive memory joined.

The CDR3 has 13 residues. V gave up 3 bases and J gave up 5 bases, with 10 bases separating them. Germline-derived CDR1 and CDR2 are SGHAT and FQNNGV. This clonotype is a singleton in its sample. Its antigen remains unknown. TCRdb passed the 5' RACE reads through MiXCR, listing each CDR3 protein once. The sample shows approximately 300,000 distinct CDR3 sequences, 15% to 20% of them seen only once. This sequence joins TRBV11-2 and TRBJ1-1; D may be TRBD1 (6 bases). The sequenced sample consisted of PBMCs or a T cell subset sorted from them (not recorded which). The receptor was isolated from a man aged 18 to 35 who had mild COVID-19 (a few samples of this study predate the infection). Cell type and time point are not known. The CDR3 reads CASSFNRETEAFF. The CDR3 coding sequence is TGTGCCAGCAGCTTTAACAGGGAAACTGAAGCTTTCTTT.